The source of this T cell receptor (beta chain) is a study of regulatory T cells in long-lasting Graves disease. Time point: newly diagnosed GD, antithyroid drugs for less than 3 months. Generation of the TCR library employed RNA extracted from PBMCs. Germline CDR1 SGDLS, CDR2 YYNGEE. CDR3 length: 14 amino acids. Trimming cost V 5 bases and J 2 bases; bases outside gene matches: 6. Construction of TCR beta libraries relied on iRepertoire HTBI primers and on Arm-PCR targeting CDR3 regions. Using its own MiXCR run on the multiplex PCR reads, TCRdb lists one record per CDR3 protein. The sample has under 500,000 distinct CDR3 sequences, roughly 17% seen once. Regarding the study as a whole: Whereas nearly 1,000 public clonotypes were shared by new patients, persistent patients shared more, at some 3,000.

This clonotype was seen at least ten times. Its matching antigen is unknown. The sample also formed part of further work on T cells in Graves' hyperthyroidism and ophthalmopathy. That publication notes: The study used the HTBI primer set for a first-round RT-PCR of the TCR CDR3.

This sequence was found in a woman in her thirties with Graves disease. This chain links TRBV9 with TRBJ2-7; TRBD2 matches 8 bases. The sequences come from peripheral blood mononuclear cells (PBMCs), collected at new diagnosis, from a patient treated with antithyroid drugs. As DNA, the CDR3 is TGTGCCAGCAGTGCCGGGACTAGACCCTACGAGCAGTACTTC. It yields the protein CASSAGTRPYEQYF.